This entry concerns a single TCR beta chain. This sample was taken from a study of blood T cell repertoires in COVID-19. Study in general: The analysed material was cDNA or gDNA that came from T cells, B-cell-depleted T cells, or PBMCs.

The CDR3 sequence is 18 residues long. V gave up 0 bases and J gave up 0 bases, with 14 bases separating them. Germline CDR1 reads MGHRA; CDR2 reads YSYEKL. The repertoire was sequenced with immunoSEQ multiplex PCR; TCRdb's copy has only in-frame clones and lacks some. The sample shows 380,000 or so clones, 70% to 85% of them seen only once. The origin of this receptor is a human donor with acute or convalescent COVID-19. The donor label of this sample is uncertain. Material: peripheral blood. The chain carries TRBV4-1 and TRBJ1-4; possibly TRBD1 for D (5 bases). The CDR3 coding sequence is TGCGCCAGCAGCCAAGATGAAGACAGCCGTTCAACTAATGAAAAACTGTTTTTT. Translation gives CASSQDEDSRSTNEKLFF.